This passage covers 7 T cell receptor beta chains from one sample sequenced in a study of identical twins. Via MiXCR, TCRdb re-called the 5' RACE reads, giving one row per CDR3 protein. Of about 240,000 distinct CDR3 sequences listed, more than 9.5% were seen once; the top ten hold roughly 4.2%. This sample also appeared in a second study, on yellow fever vaccine responses in identical twins.

What was sequenced was memory (CD45RO+) T cells sorted from blood. These TCRs come from a woman younger than 35 in good health.

A few counts support this clonotype. The chain recombines TRBV29-1 with TRBJ1-1; no definite D call. With 2 bases removed from V and 10 bases from J, the gap between germline ends came to 11 bases. CDR3 size: 11 residues. Germline CDR1 reads SQVTM; CDR2 reads ANQGSEA. The CDR3 spells CSVEMRDRAFF. Here the CDR3 DNA reads TGCAGCGTTGAAATGAGGGATCGAGCTTTCTTT.

The V and J genes are TRBV3-1 and TRBJ2-7, with 7 nucleotides matching TRBD1. With V trimmed by 0 bases and J by 4 bases, 3 bases remained unmatched. The CDR3 covers 14 residues. The V gene's germline CDR1 is LGHDT and CDR2 YNNKEL (reference sequence). Here the CDR3 DNA reads TGTGCCAGCAGCCAAGAGGGACAGAGATACGAGCAGTACTTC. Residues: CASSQEGQRYEQYF.

This chain uses TRBV6-5 with TRBJ2-7, with D unclear. V lost 4 bases and J lost 2, with 15 bases in between. Germline values: CDR1 MNHEY, CDR2 SVGAGI. This CDR3 has 15 amino acids. The CDR3 here is CASSSDRIRAYEQYF. The CDR3 nucleotides are TGTGCCAGCAGTTCCGACCGGATCCGCGCCTACGAGCAGTACTTC.

This chain connects TRBV7-8 to TRBJ2-7; no clear D. The germline V gene has CDR1 SGHVS and CDR2 FQNEAQ. V was cut by 1 base and J by 0 bases, with 10 bases left in between. The CDR3 runs to 15 residues. The CDR3 sequence: CASSLELGPSYEQYF. The CDR3 DNA is TGTGCCAGCAGCTTAGAGCTAGGTCCCTCCTACGAGCAGTACTTC.

This clonotype has only a few counts. The rearrangement uses TRBV7-9 and TRBJ2-5; D not certain. This CDR3 region has 15 residues. Looked up from germline, CDR1 is SEHNR and CDR2 is FQNEAQ (reference sequence). Trimming took off 4 bases at V and 2 bases at J, with 14 bases between the two ends. CDR3 sequence (DNA): TGTGCCAGCAGCTCATCCGGTAGGGCTCAAGAGACCCAGTACTTC. Translation gives CASSSSGRAQETQYF. Full variable domain (remainder filled in from reference TRBV7-9 and TRBJ2-5): DTGVSQNPRHKITKRGQNVTFRCDPISEHNRLYWYRQTLGQGPEFLTYFQNEAQLEKSRLLSDRFSAERPKGSFSTLEIQRTEQGDSAMYLCASSSSGRAQETQYFGPGTRLLVL.

J is TRBJ2-5 and V is TRBV9, with a weak D call TRBD2 (6 bases). The CDR3 loop spans 18 amino acids. V dropped 4 bases and J dropped 5 bases, with 27 bases sitting between them. Germline values: CDR1 SGDLS, CDR2 YYNGEE. This chain's CDR3 is CASSLSPGGGVQGETQYF. The CDR3 DNA sequence: TGTGCCAGCAGCCTCAGCCCCGGAGGCGGGGTACAAGGGGAGACCCAGTACTTC.

The V call is TRBV20-1, the J call TRBJ2-3; 9 bases map to TRBD1. The V gene end was trimmed by 5 bases and the J gene end by 6 bases; junction bases not matched to a gene: 12. The CDR3 sequence is 15 residues long. In germline, CDR1 is DFQATT, CDR2 SNEGSKA (reference sequence). CDR3 region: CSAFPVQGAPDTQYF. CDR3 in DNA: TGCAGTGCTTTTCCCGTACAGGGGGCGCCCGATACGCAGTATTTT.